A single TCR beta chain is shown here with its context. Antigen specificity is unknown. Germline V lookup: CDR1 LNHDA, CDR2 SQIVND (reference sequence). The V gene lost 7 bases and the J gene lost 7 bases, with 14 bases spanning the gap. The CDR3 extends over 13 amino acids. The data derive from a study of T cells in Graves' hyperthyroidism and ophthalmopathy. Hyperthyroidism in the patients, aged 18 to 65, was newly diagnosed and under 2 months in duration. Amplification yielded TCR beta CDR3 regions, with RNA transcripts as the source. TCR CDR3 underwent first-round RT-PCR with the HTBI primer set. TCRdb re-analysed the multiplex PCR reads in MiXCR, keeping a single row per CDR3 protein. This table has around 690,000 distinct CDR3 sequences, 15% to 20% appearing once. Study conclusions and caveats: Most thyroid clonotypes with frequency above 0.001 were detected in blood.

The J gene is TRBJ2-1, the V gene TRBV19; TRBD1 is a possible D gene (5 bases). The sequence derives from a middle-aged man with Graves' hyperthyroidism. Sequenced input: blood. CDR3 region: CASINRYWNEQFF. The CDR3, as DNA: TGTGCCAGTATTAACAGGTATTGGAATGAGCAGTTCTTC.